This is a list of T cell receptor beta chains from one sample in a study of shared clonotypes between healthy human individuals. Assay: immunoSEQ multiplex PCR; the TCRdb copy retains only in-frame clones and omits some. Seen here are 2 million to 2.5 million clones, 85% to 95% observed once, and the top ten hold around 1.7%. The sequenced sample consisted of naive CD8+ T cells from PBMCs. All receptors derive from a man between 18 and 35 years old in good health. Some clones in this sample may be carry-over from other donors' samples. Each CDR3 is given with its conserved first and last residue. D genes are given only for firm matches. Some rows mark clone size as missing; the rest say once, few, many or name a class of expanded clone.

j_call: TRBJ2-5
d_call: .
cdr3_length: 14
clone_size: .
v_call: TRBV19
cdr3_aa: CASSMGWSQETQYF
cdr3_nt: TGTGCCAGTAGTATGGGTTGGTCGCAAGAGACCCAGTACTTC

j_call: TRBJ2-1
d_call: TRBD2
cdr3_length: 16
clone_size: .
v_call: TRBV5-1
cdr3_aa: CASSLGLAGIFGEQFF
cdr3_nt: TGCGCCAGCAGCTTGGGACTAGCGGGAATCTTCGGTGAGCAGTTCTTC

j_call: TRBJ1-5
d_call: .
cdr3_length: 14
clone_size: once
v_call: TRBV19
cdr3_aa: CASNYRDIAQPQHF
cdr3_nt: TGTGCCAGTAACTACCGGGACATCGCTCAGCCCCAGCATTTT

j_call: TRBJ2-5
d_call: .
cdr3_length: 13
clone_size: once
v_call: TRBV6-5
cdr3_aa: CASSYLGQSIQYF
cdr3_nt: TGTGCCAGCAGTTATCTCGGACAAAGCATCCAGTACTTC

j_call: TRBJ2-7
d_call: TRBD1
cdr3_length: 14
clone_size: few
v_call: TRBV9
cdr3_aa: CASSDRDRPYEQYF
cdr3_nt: TGTGCCAGCAGCGACCGGGACAGGCCCTACGAGCAGTACTTC

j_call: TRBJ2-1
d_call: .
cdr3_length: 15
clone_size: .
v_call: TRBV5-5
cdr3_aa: CASSLWQGSYNEQFF
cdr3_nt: TGTGCCAGCAGCTTGTGGCAGGGTTCCTACAATGAGCAGTTCTTC

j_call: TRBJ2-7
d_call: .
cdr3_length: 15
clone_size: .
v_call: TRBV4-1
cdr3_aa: CASSQAGTPVYEQYF
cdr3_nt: TGCGCCAGCAGCCAAGCCGGGACGCCCGTCTACGAGCAGTACTTC

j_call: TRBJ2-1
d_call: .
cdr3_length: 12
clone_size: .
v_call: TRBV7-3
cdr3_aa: CASSFLKDEQFF
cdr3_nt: TGTGCCAGCAGCTTTCTTAAGGATGAGCAGTTCTTC

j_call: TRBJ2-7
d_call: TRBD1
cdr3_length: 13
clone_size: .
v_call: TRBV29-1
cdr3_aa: CSVGDRASYEQYF
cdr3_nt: TGCAGCGTTGGCGACAGGGCCTCCTACGAGCAGTACTTC

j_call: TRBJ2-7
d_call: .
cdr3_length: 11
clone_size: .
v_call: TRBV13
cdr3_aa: CASSATYEQYF
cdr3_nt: TGTGCCAGCAGCGCCACCTACGAGCAGTACTTC

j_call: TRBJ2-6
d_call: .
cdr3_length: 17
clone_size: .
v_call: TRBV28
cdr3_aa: CASSLRTVISGANVLTF
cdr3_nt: TGTGCCAGCAGTTTAAGGACCGTAATCTCTGGGGCCAACGTCCTGACTTTC

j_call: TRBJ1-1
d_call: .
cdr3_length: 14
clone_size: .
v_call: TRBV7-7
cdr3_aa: CASSRLGGNTEAFF
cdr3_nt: TGTGCCAGCAGCCGCTTGGGGGGGAACACTGAAGCTTTCTTT

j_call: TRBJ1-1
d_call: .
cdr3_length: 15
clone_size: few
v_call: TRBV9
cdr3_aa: CASSVVGHPNTEAFF
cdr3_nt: TGTGCCAGCAGCGTAGTGGGACACCCGAACACTGAAGCTTTCTTT

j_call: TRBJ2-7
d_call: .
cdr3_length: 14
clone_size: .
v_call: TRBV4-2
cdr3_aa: CASSQEIWVYEQYF
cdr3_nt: TGTGCCAGCAGCCAAGAAATCTGGGTGTACGAGCAGTACTTC

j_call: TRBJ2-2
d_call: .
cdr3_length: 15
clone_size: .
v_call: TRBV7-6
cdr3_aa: CASSPRTEGAGELFF
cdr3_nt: TGTGCCAGCAGCCCGAGGACAGAGGGGGCCGGGGAGCTGTTTTTT

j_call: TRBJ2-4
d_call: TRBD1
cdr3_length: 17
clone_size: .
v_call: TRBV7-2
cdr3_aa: CASSLEQGRGGRNIQYF
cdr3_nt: TGTGCCAGCAGCTTAGAGCAGGGGAGAGGGGGCAGAAACATTCAGTACTTC

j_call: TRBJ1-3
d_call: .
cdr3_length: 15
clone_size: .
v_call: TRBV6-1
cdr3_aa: CASSEGVASGNTIYF
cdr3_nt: TGTGCCAGCAGTGAAGGGGTGGCGTCTGGAAACACCATATATTTT

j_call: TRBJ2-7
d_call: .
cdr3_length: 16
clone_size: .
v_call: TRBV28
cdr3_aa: CASSFSIVGGSYEQYF
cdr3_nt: TGTGCCAGCAGTTTTTCGATTGTGGGAGGCTCCTACGAGCAGTACTTC

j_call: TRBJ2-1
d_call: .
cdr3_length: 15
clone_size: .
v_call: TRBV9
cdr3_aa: CASSVVGGALNEQFF
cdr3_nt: TGTGCCAGCAGCGTAGTGGGGGGAGCCCTCAATGAGCAGTTCTTC

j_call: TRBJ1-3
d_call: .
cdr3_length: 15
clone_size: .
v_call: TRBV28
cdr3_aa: CASSLGVVPGNTIYF
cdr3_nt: TGTGCCAGCAGTTTAGGGGTGGTCCCTGGAAACACCATATATTTT

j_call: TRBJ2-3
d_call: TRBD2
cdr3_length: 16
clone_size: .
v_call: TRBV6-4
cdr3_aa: CASSDSSLAGVDTQYF
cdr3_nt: TGTGCCAGCAGTGACTCGAGTCTAGCGGGAGTAGATACGCAGTATTTT

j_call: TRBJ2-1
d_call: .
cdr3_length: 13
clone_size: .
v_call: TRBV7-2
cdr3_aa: CASSFSTDNEQFF
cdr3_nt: TGTGCCAGCAGCTTCTCGACAGACAATGAGCAGTTCTTC

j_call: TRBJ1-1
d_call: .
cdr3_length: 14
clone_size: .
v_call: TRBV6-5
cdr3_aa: CASSYDGHAFEAFF
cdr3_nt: TGTGCCAGCAGTTACGATGGGCACGCATTTGAAGCTTTCTTT

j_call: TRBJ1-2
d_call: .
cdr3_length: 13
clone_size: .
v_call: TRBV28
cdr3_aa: CASSSTGNYGYTF
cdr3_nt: TGTGCCAGCAGTTCAACAGGGAACTATGGCTACACCTTC

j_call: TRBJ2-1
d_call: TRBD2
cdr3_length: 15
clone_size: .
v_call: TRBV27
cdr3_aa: CASSFWRELRDEQFF
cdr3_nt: TGTGCCAGCAGTTTCTGGCGGGAGCTCAGGGATGAGCAGTTCTTC

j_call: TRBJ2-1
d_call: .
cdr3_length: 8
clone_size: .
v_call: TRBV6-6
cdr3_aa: CAAGEQFF
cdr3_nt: TGTGCGGCAGGGGAGCAGTTCTTC

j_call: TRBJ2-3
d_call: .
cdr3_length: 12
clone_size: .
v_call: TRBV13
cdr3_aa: CASSSDLYSQYF
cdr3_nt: TGTGCCAGCAGCTCCGACCTCTACTCGCAGTATTTT

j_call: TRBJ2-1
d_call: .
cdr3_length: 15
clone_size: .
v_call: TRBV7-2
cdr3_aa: CASSSLLSSYNEQFF
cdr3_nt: TGTGCCAGCAGCTCTTTACTTAGCTCCTACAATGAGCAGTTCTTC

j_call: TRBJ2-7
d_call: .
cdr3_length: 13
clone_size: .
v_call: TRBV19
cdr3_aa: CASSAASWNEQYF
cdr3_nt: TGTGCCAGTAGTGCAGCTAGCTGGAACGAGCAGTACTTC

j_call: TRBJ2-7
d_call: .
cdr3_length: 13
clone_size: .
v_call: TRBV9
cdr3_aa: CASSAGPIHEQYF
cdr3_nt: TGTGCCAGCAGCGCGGGACCGATCCACGAGCAGTACTTC

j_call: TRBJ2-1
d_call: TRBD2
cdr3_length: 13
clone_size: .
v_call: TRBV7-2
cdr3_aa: CASSLIEREEQFF
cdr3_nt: TGTGCCAGCAGCTTGATAGAGCGGGAAGAGCAGTTCTTC

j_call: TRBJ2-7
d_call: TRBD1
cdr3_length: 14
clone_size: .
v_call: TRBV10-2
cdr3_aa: CASTADRLSYEQYF
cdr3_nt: TGCGCCAGCACTGCGGACAGGCTTTCCTACGAGCAGTACTTC

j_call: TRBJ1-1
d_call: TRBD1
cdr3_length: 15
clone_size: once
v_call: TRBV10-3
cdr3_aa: CAIGGGQRMNTEAFF
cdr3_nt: TGTGCCATCGGGGGGGGACAGAGAATGAACACTGAAGCTTTCTTT

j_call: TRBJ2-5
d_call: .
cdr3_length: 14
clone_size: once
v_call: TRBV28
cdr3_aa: CASSLRLYEETQYF
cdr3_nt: TGTGCCAGCAGTTTGCGGCTTTACGAAGAGACCCAGTACTTC

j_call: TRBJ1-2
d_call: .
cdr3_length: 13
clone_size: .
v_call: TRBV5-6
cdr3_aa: CASSHSNDYGYTF
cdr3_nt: TGTGCCAGCAGCCATAGTAACGACTATGGCTACACCTTC

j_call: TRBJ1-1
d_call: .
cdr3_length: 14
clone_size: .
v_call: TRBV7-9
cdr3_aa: CASSLVRGDIEAFF
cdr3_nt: TGTGCCAGCAGCTTAGTTAGGGGGGATATTGAAGCTTTCTTT

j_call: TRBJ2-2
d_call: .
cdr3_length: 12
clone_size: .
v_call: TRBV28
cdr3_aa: CASGGNTGELFF
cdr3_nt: TGTGCCTCAGGAGGGAACACCGGGGAGCTGTTTTTT

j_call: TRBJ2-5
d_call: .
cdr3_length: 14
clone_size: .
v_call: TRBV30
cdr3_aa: CAWSVLQGRETQYF
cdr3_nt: TGTGCCTGGAGTGTACTCCAGGGGCGAGAGACCCAGTACTTC

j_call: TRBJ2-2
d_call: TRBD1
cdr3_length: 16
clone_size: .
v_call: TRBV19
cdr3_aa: CASSGTDPLPAGELFF
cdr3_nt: TGTGCCAGTAGTGGGACAGACCCCCTTCCGGCCGGGGAGCTGTTTTTT

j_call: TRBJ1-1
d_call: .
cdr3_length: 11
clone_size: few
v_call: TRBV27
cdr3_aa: CASRRGTEAFF
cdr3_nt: TGTGCCAGCAGAAGGGGGACTGAAGCTTTCTTT

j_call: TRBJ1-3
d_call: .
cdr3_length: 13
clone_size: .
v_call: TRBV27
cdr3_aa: CASSLRLGNTIYF
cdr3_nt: TGTGCCAGCAGCTTAAGGTTAGGAAACACCATATATTTT

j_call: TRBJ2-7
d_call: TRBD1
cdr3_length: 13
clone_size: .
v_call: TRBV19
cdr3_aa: CASSMTGWKEQYF
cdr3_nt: TGTGCCAGTAGTATGACAGGGTGGAAGGAGCAGTACTTC

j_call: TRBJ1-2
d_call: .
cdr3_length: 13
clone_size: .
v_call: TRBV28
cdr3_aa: CASSSRALGGYTF
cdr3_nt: TGTGCCAGCAGTAGCAGGGCTTTGGGCGGCTACACCTTC

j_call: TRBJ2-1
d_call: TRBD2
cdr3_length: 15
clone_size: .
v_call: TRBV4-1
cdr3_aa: CASSQELGGRGEQFF
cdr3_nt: TGCGCCAGCAGCCAAGAGCTGGGCGGGAGGGGTGAGCAGTTCTTC

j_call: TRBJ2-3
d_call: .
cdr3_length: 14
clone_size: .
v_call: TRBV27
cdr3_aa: CASSLWGTTDTQYF
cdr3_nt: TGTGCCAGCAGCCTATGGGGGACCACAGATACGCAGTATTTT

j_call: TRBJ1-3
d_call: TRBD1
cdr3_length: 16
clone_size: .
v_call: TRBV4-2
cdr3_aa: CASSQIGTGAGNTIYF
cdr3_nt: TGTGCCAGCAGCCAAATCGGGACAGGGGCTGGAAACACCATATATTTT

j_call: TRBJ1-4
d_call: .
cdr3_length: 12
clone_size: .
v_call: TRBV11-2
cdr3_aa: CATKTVGEKLFF
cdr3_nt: TGTGCCACCAAGACAGTCGGCGAAAAACTGTTTTTT

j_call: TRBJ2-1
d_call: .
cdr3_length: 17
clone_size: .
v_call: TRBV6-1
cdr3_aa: CASSEAGGTDMDNEQFF
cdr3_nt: TGTGCCAGCAGTGAAGCGGGGGGGACAGATATGGACAATGAGCAGTTCTTC

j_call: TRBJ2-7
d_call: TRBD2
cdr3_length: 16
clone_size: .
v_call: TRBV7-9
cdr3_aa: CASSLVVRAGVSEQYF
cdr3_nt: TGTGCCAGCAGCTTAGTCGTCCGAGCGGGAGTCTCCGAGCAGTACTTC

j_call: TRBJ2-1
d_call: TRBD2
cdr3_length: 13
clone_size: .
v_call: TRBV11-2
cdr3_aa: CASSFRLADEQFF
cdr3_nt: TGTGCCAGCAGCTTCCGACTAGCTGATGAGCAGTTCTTC

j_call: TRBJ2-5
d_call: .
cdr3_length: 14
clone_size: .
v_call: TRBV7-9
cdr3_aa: CASSPPRNQETQYF
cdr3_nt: TGTGCCAGCAGCCCTCCTAGGAACCAAGAGACCCAGTACTTC

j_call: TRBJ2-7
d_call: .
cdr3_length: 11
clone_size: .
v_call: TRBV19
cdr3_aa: CASSTGYEQYF
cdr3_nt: TGTGCCAGTAGTACAGGCTACGAGCAGTACTTC

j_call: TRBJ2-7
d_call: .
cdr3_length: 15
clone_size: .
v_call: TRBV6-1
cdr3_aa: CASSDRWDWAYEQYF
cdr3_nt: TGTGCCAGCAGTGATCGCTGGGACTGGGCCTACGAGCAGTACTTC

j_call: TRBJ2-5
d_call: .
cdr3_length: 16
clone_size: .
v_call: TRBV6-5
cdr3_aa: CASSYFVLAGQETQYF
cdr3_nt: TGTGCCAGCAGTTACTTTGTATTGGCGGGACAAGAGACCCAGTACTTC

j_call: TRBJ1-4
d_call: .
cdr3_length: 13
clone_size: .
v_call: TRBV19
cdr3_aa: CASIETSNEKLFF
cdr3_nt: TGTGCCAGTATTGAGACCTCAAATGAAAAACTGTTTTTT

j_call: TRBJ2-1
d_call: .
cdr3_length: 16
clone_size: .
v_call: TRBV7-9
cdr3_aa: CASSSQATSTYNEQFF
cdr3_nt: TGTGCCAGCAGCTCGCAGGCTACCTCGACCTACAATGAGCAGTTCTTC

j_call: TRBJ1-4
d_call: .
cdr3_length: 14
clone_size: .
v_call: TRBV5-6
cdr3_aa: CASSSDLDGEKLFF
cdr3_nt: TGTGCCAGCAGCTCAGACCTCGACGGAGAAAAACTGTTTTTT